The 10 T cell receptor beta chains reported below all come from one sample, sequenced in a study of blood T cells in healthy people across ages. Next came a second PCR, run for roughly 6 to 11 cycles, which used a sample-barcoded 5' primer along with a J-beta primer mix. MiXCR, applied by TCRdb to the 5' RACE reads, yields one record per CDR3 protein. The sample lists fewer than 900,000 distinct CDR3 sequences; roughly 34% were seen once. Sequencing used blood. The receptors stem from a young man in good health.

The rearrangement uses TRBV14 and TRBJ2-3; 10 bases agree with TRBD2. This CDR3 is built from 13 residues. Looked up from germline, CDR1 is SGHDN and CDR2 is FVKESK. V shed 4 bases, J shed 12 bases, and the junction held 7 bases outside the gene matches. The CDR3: CASSRTLAGAQYF. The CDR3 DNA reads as TGTGCCAGCAGCCGCACCCTAGCGGGGGCCCAGTATTTT.

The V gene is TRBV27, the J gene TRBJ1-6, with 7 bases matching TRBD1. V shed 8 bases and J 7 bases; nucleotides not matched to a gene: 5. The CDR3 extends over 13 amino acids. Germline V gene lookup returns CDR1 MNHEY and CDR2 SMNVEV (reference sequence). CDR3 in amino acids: CASGGTVNSPLHF. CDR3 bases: TGTGCCAGCGGGGGGACAGTCAATTCACCCCTCCACTTT.

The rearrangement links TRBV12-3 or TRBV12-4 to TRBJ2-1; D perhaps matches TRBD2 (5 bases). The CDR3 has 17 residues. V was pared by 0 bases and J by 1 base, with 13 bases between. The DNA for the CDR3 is TGTGCCAGCAGTTTAGCGGCGGAGGTCCGATCCTACAATGAGCAGTTCTTC. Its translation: CASSLAAEVRSYNEQFF.

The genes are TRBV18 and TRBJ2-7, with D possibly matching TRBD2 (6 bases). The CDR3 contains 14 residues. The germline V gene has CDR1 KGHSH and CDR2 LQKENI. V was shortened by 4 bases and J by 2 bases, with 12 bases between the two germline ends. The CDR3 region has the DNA TGTGCCAGCTCACGCGGGGCCAAAACCTACGAGCAGTACTTC. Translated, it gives CASSRGAKTYEQYF.

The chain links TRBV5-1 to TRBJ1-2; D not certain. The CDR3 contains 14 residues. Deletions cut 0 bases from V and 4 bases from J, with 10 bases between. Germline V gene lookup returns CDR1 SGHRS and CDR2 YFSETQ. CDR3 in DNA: TGCGCCAGCAGCTTGGCCGACGCCCGCTATGGCTACACCTTC. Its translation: CASSLADARYGYTF. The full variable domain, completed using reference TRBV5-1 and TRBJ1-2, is KAGVTQTPRYLIKTRGQQVTLSCSPISGHRSVSWYQQTPGQGLQFLFEYFSETQRNKGNFPGRFSGRQFSNSRSEMNVSTLELGDSALYLCASSLADARYGYTFGSGTRLTVV.

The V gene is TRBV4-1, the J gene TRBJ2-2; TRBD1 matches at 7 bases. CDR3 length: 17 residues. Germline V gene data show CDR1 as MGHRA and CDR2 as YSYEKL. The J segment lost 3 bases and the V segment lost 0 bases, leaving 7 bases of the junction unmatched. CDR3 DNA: TGCGCCAGCAGCCAAGACGAACGGACAGGATACACCGGGGAGCTGTTTTTT. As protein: CASSQDERTGYTGELFF.

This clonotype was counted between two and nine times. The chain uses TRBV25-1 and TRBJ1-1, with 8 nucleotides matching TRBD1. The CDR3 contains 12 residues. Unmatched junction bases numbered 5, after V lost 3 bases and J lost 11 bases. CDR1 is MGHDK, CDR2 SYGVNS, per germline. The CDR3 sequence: CASSDGDRPAFF. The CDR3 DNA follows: TGTGCCAGCAGTGATGGGGACAGGCCGGCTTTCTTT.

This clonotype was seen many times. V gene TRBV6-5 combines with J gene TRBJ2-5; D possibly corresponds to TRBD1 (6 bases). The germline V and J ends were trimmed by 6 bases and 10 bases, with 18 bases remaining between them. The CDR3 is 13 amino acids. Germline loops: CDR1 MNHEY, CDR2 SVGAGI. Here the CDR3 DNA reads TGTGCCAGCAGCCCTCTGGGCAGGGGTCACCAGTACTTC. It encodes CASSPLGRGHQYF.

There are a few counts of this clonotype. This CDR3 reads CASSRRDTKDTQYF. The CDR3, as DNA: TGTGCCAGCAGTCGCCGGGACACTAAAGATACGCAGTATTTT. The chain has TRBV6-2 or TRBV6-3 and TRBJ2-3, with D tentatively TRBD1 (6 bases). The CDR3 spans 14 residues. CDR1 and CDR2 from the germline V gene are MNHEY and SVGEGT. V was shortened by 5 bases and J by 5 bases, with 14 bases between the two germline ends.

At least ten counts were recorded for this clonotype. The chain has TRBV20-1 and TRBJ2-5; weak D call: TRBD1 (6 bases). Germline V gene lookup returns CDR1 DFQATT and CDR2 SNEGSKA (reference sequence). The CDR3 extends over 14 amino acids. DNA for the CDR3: TGCAGCCCTATACAACGGTTGAGGGGGAAGACCCAGTACTTC. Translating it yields CSPIQRLRGKTQYF.